The 29 T cell receptor beta chains given below trace back to one sample, sequenced in a study of T cell changes during pregnancy in multiple sclerosis. The assay was immunoSEQ multiplex PCR, and TCRdb's table has in-frame clones only and misses some. In the table there are fewer than 80,000 clones, 90% to 95% of which are singletons. Sample: CD4+ T cells from peripheral blood mononuclear cells, taken in the third trimester of pregnancy. The receptors were sampled from a female donor in good health, enrolled as a control in a pregnancy study.

The chain carries TRBV5-4 and TRBJ1-1; D is unclear. CDR1 is SGHNT and CDR2 is YYREEE in the germline V gene (reference sequence). The CDR3 runs to 14 residues. Trimming took 2 bases from V and 1 from J, leaving 9 bases between them. CDR3 loop: CASSFELRNTEAFF. The CDR3 DNA follows: TGTGCCAGCAGCTTCGAACTTAGGAACACTGAAGCTTTCTTT.

The chain recombines TRBV10-3 with TRBJ1-3; D is possibly TRBD1 (6 bases). The V end lost 10 bases, the J end lost 0 bases, and 13 bases lay between the germline ends. The CDR3 contains 14 residues. The germline V gene has CDR1 ENHRY and CDR2 SYGVKD. For the CDR3, the DNA is TGTGCCACGCGAGAGACAGGCTCTGGAAACACCATATATTTT. This sequence encodes CATRETGSGNTIYF.

The chain carries TRBV7-9 and TRBJ1-2, with D perhaps TRBD1 (5 bases). This CDR3 spans 15 amino acids. Germline loops: CDR1 SEHNR, CDR2 FQNEAQ (reference sequence). V was pared by 1 base and J by 4 bases, with 13 bases between. CDR3 DNA sequence: TGTGCCAGCAGCTTAGGCCTCAGGGAAACCTATGGCTACACCTTC. It codes for CASSLGLRETYGYTF.

This clone was recorded only once. The chain is built from TRBV6-6 and TRBJ2-7; TRBD2 agrees at 9 bases. From germline, CDR1 is MNHNY and CDR2 SVGAGI (reference sequence). This CDR3 contains 15 residues. J lost 2 bases, V lost 4 bases, and 6 bases had no gene match. CDR3 protein: CASSSSSGATYEQYF. The DNA for the CDR3 is TGTGCCAGCAGTTCTTCTAGCGGGGCCACCTACGAGCAGTACTTC.

This clone was seen more than once but under ten times. The genes are TRBV11-3 and TRBJ1-1, with D tentatively TRBD1 (5 bases). Germline loops: CDR1 SGHNT, CDR2 YENEEA. The V and J ends lost 5 bases and 5 bases respectively, with 12 bases between them. This CDR3 region has 13 residues. The chain's CDR3 is CASSPLGGTEAFF. CDR3 in DNA: TGTGCCAGCAGCCCACTGGGGGGAACTGAAGCTTTCTTT.

The chain carries TRBV15 and TRBJ1-3; D call uncertain. CDR3 size: 15 residues. The germline gives CDR1 LNHNV, CDR2 YYDKDF (reference sequence). Trimming cost V 1 base and J 0 bases, with 7 bases left between them. The CDR3 nucleotides read TGTGCCACCAGCAGAGTTAAGAGCTCTGGAAACACCATATATTTT. Translating gives CATSRVKSSGNTIYF.

V and J are TRBV7-3 and TRBJ1-2; 9 bases align to TRBD1. Germline CDR1 SGHTA, CDR2 FQGTGA. V lost 4 bases to trimming and J lost 3 bases; unmatched junction nucleotides: 6. The CDR3 runs to 15 residues. This CDR3 is CASSSHRTGDYGYTF. CDR3 sequence (DNA): TGTGCCAGCAGCTCTCATCGGACAGGGGACTATGGCTACACCTTC.

V usage is TRBV19 and J usage is TRBJ2-7; D might be TRBD1 (7 bases). Germline lookup yields CDR1 LNHDA and CDR2 SQIVND (reference sequence). The CDR3 contains 16 residues. V gave up 4 bases and J gave up 2 bases, with 18 bases separating them. CDR3 coding DNA: TGTGCCAGTAGTACCCTAGACAGGGAGGCGACCTACGAGCAGTACTTC. Translating it yields CASSTLDREATYEQYF. The full variable domain, with the rest looked up from reference TRBV19 and TRBJ2-7, is DGGITQSPKYLFRKEGQNVTLSCEQNLNHDAMYWYRQDPGQGLRLIYYSQIVNDFQKGDIAEGYSVSREKKESFPLTVTSAQKNPTAFYLCASSTLDREATYEQYFGPGTRLTVT.

The chain carries TRBV5-1 and TRBJ2-7, with no clear D. Germline values: CDR1 SGHRS, CDR2 YFSETQ. V was pared by 0 bases and J by 7 bases, with 11 bases between. The CDR3 is 13 amino acids. In nucleotides, the CDR3 is TGCGCCAGCAGCTTGGACGGGTTCGGAGAGCAGTACTTC. Residues: CASSLDGFGEQYF.

The chain carries TRBV7-2 and TRBJ1-2; possibly TRBD1 for D (5 bases). Germline V gene data show CDR1 as SGHTA and CDR2 as FQGNSA. V was trimmed by 2 bases and J by 3 bases, leaving 13 bases between them. The CDR3 contains 15 residues. The CDR3 is CASSLREGTDYGYTF. The CDR3 DNA follows: TGTGCCAGCAGCTTACGAGAGGGGACTGACTATGGCTACACCTTC.

This clone was seen a handful of times. The chain employs TRBV30 and TRBJ1-1; D gene ambiguous. The germline V gene encodes CDR1 GTSNPN and CDR2 SVGIG (reference sequence). The CDR3 extends over 11 amino acids. For the CDR3, the DNA is TGTGCGATGGAGAGGAACACTGAAGCTTTCTTT. Protein product: CAMERNTEAFF.

CDR3 sequence: CATSRARQGARSEAFF. The CDR3 DNA reads as TGTGCCACCAGCAGGGCCCGACAGGGGGCTAGATCTGAAGCTTTCTTT. V gene TRBV15 combines with J gene TRBJ1-1; 10 bases are a match to TRBD1. Per the germline V gene, CDR1 is LNHNV and CDR2 is YYDKDF (reference sequence). With 3 bases clipped from V and 6 bases from J, the junction kept 10 bases outside the gene matches. This CDR3 is built from 16 residues.

The gene calls are TRBV10-3 and TRBJ1-2, with a tentative D call TRBD1 (5 bases). Germline lookup yields CDR1 ENHRY and CDR2 SYGVKD. V was pared by 2 bases and J by 4 bases, with 11 bases between. This CDR3 region has 14 residues. As DNA, the CDR3 is TGTGCCATCAGTGAGGAGGGGAGGGGCTATGGCTACACCTTC. It specifies CAISEEGRGYGYTF.

J is TRBJ2-6 and V is TRBV15, with a possible D match to TRBD1 (6 bases). This CDR3 spans 18 amino acids. CDR1 and CDR2 from the germline V gene are LNHNV and YYDKDF (reference sequence). Trimming took off 0 bases at V and 0 bases at J, with 12 bases between the two ends. The chain's CDR3 is CATSRDLAGDSGANVLTF. CDR3 coding DNA: TGTGCCACCAGCAGAGATCTGGCAGGGGACTCTGGGGCCAACGTCCTGACTTTC.

The V call is TRBV2, the J call TRBJ2-6; D is ambiguous. In germline, CDR1 is SNHLY, CDR2 FYNNEI. V was cut by 6 bases and J by 0 bases, with 9 bases left in between. The CDR3 consists of 15 residues. This chain's CDR3 is CASRSDNSGANVLTF. In DNA form, the CDR3 reads TGTGCCAGCAGGAGCGATAACTCTGGGGCCAACGTCCTGACTTTC.

Written as DNA, the CDR3 is TGCGCCAGCAGCCAGCTACAGGGGGCGGTTAACGGGGAGCTGTTTTTT. This translates into CASSQLQGAVNGELFF. The J gene is TRBJ2-2, the V gene TRBV5-1; 9 bases match TRBD1. The CDR3 loop spans 16 amino acids. J gave up 7 bases and V 4 bases, and 11 bases lay outside the gene matches. Germline CDR1 reads SGHRS; CDR2 reads YFSETQ.

The gene calls are TRBV7-2 and TRBJ1-5; D may be TRBD1 (5 bases). The germline gives CDR1 SGHTA, CDR2 FQGNSA. Trimming removed 4 bases at V and 0 bases at J, with 10 bases between. The CDR3 has 15 amino acids. The CDR3 nucleotides are TGTGCCAGCAGCTCCCAGGGCTATAGCAATCAGCCCCAGCATTTT. Translating it yields CASSSQGYSNQPQHF. The full variable domain, in which reference TRBV7-2 and TRBJ1-5 provide the parts outside the CDR3, is GAGVSQSPSNKVTEKGKDVELRCDPISGHTALYWYRQSLGQGLEFLIYFQGNSAPDKSGLPSDRFSAERTGGSVSTLTIQRTQQEDSAVYLCASSSQGYSNQPQHFGDGTRLSIL.

The chain recombines TRBV19 with TRBJ1-5; the match to TRBD1 covers 10 bases. The CDR3 has 17 amino acids. V lost 5 bases and J lost 2; bases outside the gene matches: 9. Germline-derived CDR1 and CDR2 are LNHDA and SQIVND (reference sequence). This chain's CDR3 is CASSSRDRGRGNQPQHF. The CDR3 DNA reads TGTGCCAGTAGTTCCCGGGACAGGGGAAGGGGCAATCAGCCCCAGCATTTT.

This sequence joins TRBV11-1 and TRBJ2-7, with 12 nucleotides matching TRBD1. J lost 5 bases, V lost 5 bases, and 10 bases had no gene match. Per the germline V gene, CDR1 is SGHAT and CDR2 is FQDESV (reference sequence). This CDR3 has 16 amino acids. CDR3 amino acids: CASSTNPGQGADEQYF. Written as DNA, the CDR3 is TGTGCCAGCAGCACGAACCCGGGACAGGGGGCCGACGAGCAGTACTTC. The complete variable domain, with remaining parts taken from reference TRBV11-1 and TRBJ2-7, reads EAEVAQSPRYKITEKSQAVAFWCDPISGHATLYWYRQILGQGPELLVQFQDESVVDDSQLPKDRFSAERLKGVDSTLKIQPAELGDSAMYLCASSTNPGQGADEQYFGPGTRLTVT.

The chain couples TRBV10-3 to TRBJ2-1, with D possibly TRBD1 on 5 matching bases. The CDR3 is 15 amino acids. The V end was cut by 11 bases, the J end by 0 bases, with 17 bases between. CDR1 and CDR2 (germline): ENHRY, SYGVKD. In DNA, the CDR3 is TGTGCCGCCAGCCAGGGAACGAGCTCCTACAATGAGCAGTTCTTC. This codes for CAASQGTSSYNEQFF.

The rearrangement links TRBV7-2 to TRBJ1-1; D gene ambiguous. Germline CDR1 and CDR2: SGHTA and FQGNSA. V lost 4 bases, J lost 11 bases, and 17 bases lay in between. This CDR3 comprises 13 residues. The CDR3 here is CASSWRIDGDAFF. The DNA for the CDR3 is TGTGCCAGCAGCTGGAGAATCGACGGAGACGCTTTCTTT.

The chain is built from TRBV5-5 and TRBJ1-5; D perhaps matches TRBD1 (6 bases). V dropped 0 bases and J dropped 5 bases, with 9 bases sitting between them. The CDR3 is 14 residues long. The germline gives CDR1 SGHKS, CDR2 YYEKEE (reference sequence). CDR3 bases: TGTGCCAGCAGCTTGGCAGGGGTGGATCAGCCCCAGCATTTT. This sequence encodes CASSLAGVDQPQHF. The variable domain in full, with the rest retrieved from reference TRBV5-5 and TRBJ1-5, is DAGVTQSPTHLIKTRGQQVTLRCSPISGHKSVSWYQQVLGQGPQFIFQYYEKEERGRGNFPDRFSARQFPNYSSELNVNALLLGDSALYLCASSLAGVDQPQHFGDGTRLSIL.

In this sample, this clone turned up once. The rearrangement joins TRBV6-6 to TRBJ2-5; 7 bases fit TRBD2. CDR1 and CDR2 from the germline V gene are MNHNY and SVGAGI (reference sequence). The CDR3 is 14 amino acids. V was pared by 5 bases and J by 5 bases, with 8 bases of the junction left unmatched. In DNA, the CDR3 is TGTGCCAGCAGTACAGGACTAGGGGCGGAGACCCAGTACTTC. This translates into CASSTGLGAETQYF.

This chain links TRBV4-3 with TRBJ1-5; TRBD1 matches at 7 bases. This CDR3 spans 13 amino acids. CDR1 and CDR2 from the germline V gene are LGHNA and YSLEER. The trim removed 4 bases at V and 7 bases at J, leaving 4 bases unmatched. CDR3 protein: CASSRGQAQPQHF. CDR3 DNA sequence: TGCGCCAGCAGCCGCGGACAGGCCCAGCCCCAGCATTTT.

The J gene is TRBJ2-3, the V gene TRBV7-9, with D perhaps TRBD2 (5 bases). This CDR3 spans 14 amino acids. V was trimmed by 2 bases and J by 6 bases, leaving 12 bases between them. Germline V gene lookup returns CDR1 SEHNR and CDR2 FQNEAQ (reference sequence). CDR3 sequence: CASSLSLATDTQYF. As DNA, the CDR3 is TGTGCCAGCAGCTTAAGCCTAGCTACGGATACGCAGTATTTT.

The chain recombines TRBV30 with TRBJ1-4; the D gene is possibly TRBD1 (5 bases). V dropped 4 bases and J dropped 2 bases, with 14 bases sitting between them. This CDR3 is 15 amino acids long. Per the germline V gene, CDR1 is GTSNPN and CDR2 is SVGIG (reference sequence). The CDR3 spells CAWTAKGSTNEKLFF. The CDR3 nucleotides are TGTGCCTGGACGGCGAAGGGGTCGACTAATGAAAAACTGTTTTTT.

The V gene is TRBV19, the J gene TRBJ1-1; D remains unclear. V was cut by 6 bases and J by 7 bases, with 15 bases left in between. The CDR3 spans 13 residues. CDR1 and CDR2 (germline): LNHDA, SQIVND (reference sequence). CDR3 nucleotide sequence: TGTGCCAGTAGCCAAGCTAGAGACGGTGAAGCTTTCTTT. Protein sequence: CASSQARDGEAFF. Drawing the rest from reference TRBV19 and TRBJ1-1, the complete variable domain is DGGITQSPKYLFRKEGQNVTLSCEQNLNHDAMYWYRQDPGQGLRLIYYSQIVNDFQKGDIAEGYSVSREKKESFPLTVTSAQKNPTAFYLCASSQARDGEAFFGQGTRLTVV.

CDR3 sequence reads: CASSFRNTEAFF. CDR3 DNA: TGTGCCAGCAGTTTCAGGAACACTGAAGCTTTCTTT. V and J are TRBV5-4 and TRBJ1-1; D is ambiguous. Germline assignment: CDR1 SGHNT and CDR2 YYREEE (reference sequence). V was trimmed by 5 bases and J by 1 base, leaving 6 bases between them. The CDR3 runs 12 residues.

V gene TRBV18 combines with J gene TRBJ2-7; the match to TRBD1 covers 9 bases. CDR1 KGHSH and CDR2 LQKENI come from the germline V gene. V lost 3 bases and J lost 5; bases outside the gene matches: 11. This CDR3 has 16 residues. The CDR3 here is CASSPFAQDRGHEQYF. The DNA of the CDR3 is TGTGCCAGCTCACCCTTCGCGCAGGACAGGGGCCACGAGCAGTACTTC.